This passage covers 23 T cell receptor beta chains from one sample sequenced in a study of cytotoxic CD8 clonotypes in ibrutinib-treated CLL. The table came from immunoSEQ multiplex PCR; TCRdb's copy has only in-frame clones and leaves some out. This table has approximately 170,000 clones, about 88% appearing once. The sequencing here drew on PBMCs, taken at disease progression, from a patient treated with ibrutinib. These receptors were taken from a human donor with chronic lymphocytic leukemia.

V usage is TRBV5-1 and J usage is TRBJ2-7, with 8 bases lining up with TRBD1. The J segment lost 4 bases and the V segment lost 2 bases, leaving 8 bases of the junction unmatched. Germline assignment: CDR1 SGHRS and CDR2 YFSETQ. This CDR3 comprises 15 residues. CDR3 protein: CASSLWTGFAYEQYF. CDR3 DNA sequence: TGCGCCAGCAGCTTATGGACAGGGTTTGCATACGAGCAGTACTTC. Based on the CDR3 plus reference TRBV5-1 and TRBJ2-7, the full variable domain is KAGVTQTPRYLIKTRGQQVTLSCSPISGHRSVSWYQQTPGQGLQFLFEYFSETQRNKGNFPGRFSGRQFSNSRSEMNVSTLELGDSALYLCASSLWTGFAYEQYFGPGTRLTVT.

The rearrangement uses TRBV6-1 and TRBJ2-1; 7 bases align to TRBD2. V trimming: 10 bases; J trimming: 12 bases; junction bases outside the gene matches: 9. The CDR3 sequence is 11 residues long. CDR1 is MNHNS and CDR2 is SASEGT in the germline V gene. In nucleotides, the CDR3 is TGTGCCACCTCCCTAGCGGTGGCGCAGTTCTTC. Protein product: CATSLAVAQFF.

The CDR3: CASSQVGTSTDTQYF. The CDR3 DNA reads TGCGCCAGCAGCCAAGTAGGGACTAGCACAGATACGCAGTATTTT. V is TRBV4-1 and J is TRBJ2-3, with D perhaps TRBD2 (6 bases). Germline CDR1 and CDR2: MGHRA and YSYEKL. V gave up 1 base and J gave up 0 bases, with 8 bases separating them. CDR3 size: 15 residues.

The chain employs TRBV11-3 and TRBJ1-2, with D unresolved. Germline-derived CDR1 and CDR2 are SGHNT and YENEEA. With 5 bases removed from V and 4 bases from J, the gap between germline ends came to 17 bases. This CDR3 is 15 amino acids long. DNA for the CDR3: TGTGCCAGCAGCCCTGGCCGAGCCCCCAGCTATGGCTACACCTTC. Encoded protein: CASSPGRAPSYGYTF.

The CDR3 nucleotides read TGCGCCAGCAGTCAATCGCGAGGGCCTAGATACAATGAGCAGTTCTTC. It specifies CASSQSRGPRYNEQFF. The chain recombines TRBV23-1 with TRBJ2-1; D is possibly TRBD2 (5 bases). TRBV23-1 is filed as an ORF, its function uncertain. The CDR3 is 16 amino acids. Trimming stripped 0 bases from V and 4 bases from J, with 13 bases between.

The chain has TRBV7-8 and TRBJ2-2; 9 nucleotides align to TRBD2. From germline, CDR1 is SGHVS and CDR2 FQNEAQ. The CDR3 consists of 20 residues. V was clipped by 5 bases and J by 0 bases; unmatched bases: 16. The CDR3 is CASSLNFGGRARANTGELFF. In nucleotides, the CDR3 is TGTGCCAGCAGCCTAAACTTCGGCGGGAGGGCCCGCGCGAACACCGGGGAGCTGTTTTTT.

The count of this clone is one. The genes are TRBV4-2 and TRBJ2-5; D is ambiguous. The CDR3 consists of 11 residues. Germline V gives CDR1 LGHNA, CDR2 YNFKEQ. Trimming took 5 bases from V and 4 from J, leaving 5 bases between them. The CDR3, as DNA: TGTGCCAGCAGCACCCGAGAGACCCAGTACTTC. It is translated as CASSTRETQYF.

V and J are TRBV11-2 and TRBJ1-4; no reliable D call. CDR3 length equals 17 residues. V lost 3 bases, J lost 8 bases, and 22 bases lay in between. CDR1 is SGHAT and CDR2 is FQNNGV in the germline V gene. CDR3 region: CASSFINSRTQKEKLFF. As DNA, the CDR3 is TGTGCCAGCAGCTTTATTAATTCTCGCACTCAAAAAGAAAAACTGTTTTTT.

This chain connects TRBV9 to TRBJ2-7; no clear D gene. V was clipped by 0 bases and J by 3 bases, with 7 bases between them. The CDR3 runs to 13 residues. The germline V gene encodes CDR1 SGDLS and CDR2 YYNGEE. The CDR3 coding sequence is TGTGCCAGCAGCGTAGAGCCCTACTACGAGCAGTACTTC. Translation: CASSVEPYYEQYF.

This clone was counted a single time. The chain is built from TRBV29-1 and TRBJ1-2, with D unresolved. The germline V and J ends were trimmed by 4 bases and 0 bases, with 15 bases remaining between them. Germline V gene data show CDR1 as SQVTM and CDR2 as ANQGSEA. This CDR3 is 15 amino acids long. The CDR3 here is CSVASSPSANYGYTF. For the CDR3, the DNA is TGCAGCGTTGCATCAAGTCCCTCAGCTAACTATGGCTACACCTTC.

V usage is TRBV5-4 and J usage is TRBJ2-3; TRBD2 might be the D (6 bases). Trimming stripped 4 bases from V and 2 bases from J, with 14 bases between. The CDR3 has 15 amino acids. Germline V gene lookup returns CDR1 SGHNT and CDR2 YYREEE (reference sequence). DNA for the CDR3: TGTGCCAGCAGCGGGGAGGAGGTATACACAGATACGCAGTATTTT. Translating it yields CASSGEEVYTDTQYF.

V and J are TRBV11-3 and TRBJ1-4, with 7 bases aligning to TRBD1. The CDR3 sequence is 18 residues long. Germline V gene data show CDR1 as SGHNT and CDR2 as YENEEA. The ends lost 2 bases at V and 4 bases at J; junction bases unmatched: 13. CDR3 nucleotide sequence: TGTGCCAGCAGCTTAACGGCGGAGACAGGGTGGGATAATGAAAAACTGTTTTTT. As protein: CASSLTAETGWDNEKLFF.

The chain has TRBV6-5 and TRBJ1-1; D might be TRBD1 (5 bases). The CDR3 loop spans 14 amino acids. CDR1 and CDR2 (germline): MNHEY, SVGAGI. V gave up 0 bases and J gave up 6 bases, with 11 bases separating them. The CDR3 nucleotides read TGTGCCAGCAGTTACTCGGGGCAGGGCGCTGAAGCTTTCTTT. Translating it yields CASSYSGQGAEAFF.

This sequence joins TRBV18 and TRBJ1-4; D not resolved. V lost 6 bases and J lost 8, with 16 bases in between. This CDR3 contains 14 residues. CDR1 and CDR2 (germline): KGHSH, LQKENI. The CDR3 coding sequence is TGTGCCAGCTCCGCACAATCCGGGAGGGAAAAACTGTTTTTT. Translation: CASSAQSGREKLFF.

CDR3 loop: CASSPYSGRGGYNEQFF. DNA of the CDR3: TGTGCCAGCAGCCCCTATAGCGGGAGGGGGGGTTACAATGAGCAGTTCTTC. V gene TRBV7-6 combines with J gene TRBJ2-1; 11 bases map to TRBD2. The trim removed 5 bases at V and 4 bases at J, leaving 10 bases unmatched. Germline assignment: CDR1 SGHVS and CDR2 FNYEAQ. This CDR3 is 17 amino acids long.

This clone was seen just once. The genes are TRBV27 and TRBJ1-4; D not certain. The germline gives CDR1 MNHEY, CDR2 SMNVEV (reference sequence). There are 15 residues in the CDR3. V lost 5 bases, J lost 7 bases, and 17 bases lay in between. CDR3 in DNA: TGTGCCAGCAGTCCCCCCGGGTCCCGGTCTGAAAAACTGTTTTTT. Its protein product is CASSPPGSRSEKLFF.

J is TRBJ2-7 and V is TRBV5-4; 12 nucleotides align to TRBD2. Looked up from germline, CDR1 is SGHNT and CDR2 is YYREEE (reference sequence). V lost 4 bases to trimming and J lost 3 bases; unmatched junction nucleotides: 8. The CDR3 length is 16 residues. CDR3 residues: CASSKGLAGGNYEQYF. The CDR3 coding sequence is TGTGCCAGCAGCAAGGGACTAGCGGGCGGAAACTACGAGCAGTACTTC. Full variable domain (missing parts from reference TRBV5-4 and TRBJ2-7): ETGVTQSPTHLIKTRGQQVTLRCSSQSGHNTVSWYQQALGQGPQFIFQYYREEENGRGNFPPRFSGLQFPNYSSELNVNALELDDSALYLCASSKGLAGGNYEQYFGPGTRLTVT.

The chain is built from TRBV4-3 and TRBJ2-7, with D tentatively TRBD2 (6 bases). Germline CDR1 is LGHNA and CDR2 is YSLEER. V was shortened by 1 base and J by 1 base, with 14 bases between the two germline ends. The CDR3 length is 16 residues. CDR3 sequence reads: CASSQALASLSYEQYF. The CDR3 nucleotides read TGCGCCAGCAGCCAAGCCCTAGCGTCCCTATCCTACGAGCAGTACTTC.

The J gene is TRBJ1-2, the V gene TRBV27, with D uncertain. The germline CDR1 and CDR2 sequences are MNHEY and SMNVEV (reference sequence). The CDR3 is 15 residues long. V was cut by 5 bases and J by 4 bases, with 17 bases left in between. CDR3 region: CASSTRQKGVYGYTF. The DNA of the CDR3 is TGTGCCAGCAGTACCAGACAAAAGGGTGTCTATGGCTACACCTTC.

The chain joins TRBV6-5 to TRBJ2-7; D may be TRBD1 (6 bases). The length of the CDR3 is 13 residues. Trimming stripped 4 bases from V and 6 bases from J, with 13 bases between. Germline V lookup: CDR1 MNHEY, CDR2 SVGAGI. CDR3 nucleotides: TGTGCCAGCAGTTCATTGACAGGCTTCGAGCAGTACTTC. Translating it yields CASSSLTGFEQYF.

The V gene is TRBV7-2, the J gene TRBJ2-1; D is unclear. V lost 1 base, J lost 4 bases, and 8 bases lay in between. This CDR3 comprises 14 residues. Per germline, CDR1 SGHTA and CDR2 FQGNSA. The CDR3 DNA reads as TGTGCCAGCAGCTTAGACGGTAGATACAATGAGCAGTTCTTC. As protein: CASSLDGRYNEQFF.

The rearrangement uses TRBV5-6 and TRBJ2-7; either TRBD1 or TRBD2 may fit D (5 bases each). V lost 1 base and J 1 base, leaving 15 bases between the germline ends. This CDR3 is 16 amino acids long. The germline CDR1 and CDR2 sequences are SGHDT and YYEEEE. CDR3 in amino acids: CASSLFGTPVSYEQYF. The CDR3 region has the DNA TGTGCCAGCAGCTTGTTTGGGACCCCTGTATCCTACGAGCAGTACTTC. The variable domain in full, completed from reference TRBV5-6 and TRBJ2-7, reads DAGVTQSPTHLIKTRGQQVTLRCSPKSGHDTVSWYQQALGQGPQFIFQYYEEEERQRGNFPDRFSGHQFPNYSSELNVNALLLGDSALYLCASSLFGTPVSYEQYFGPGTRLTVT.

This clone was found once. This rearrangement joins TRBV19 to TRBJ1-5, with a weak D call TRBD1 (5 bases). This CDR3 comprises 15 residues. The V and J ends lost 4 bases and 0 bases respectively, with 10 bases between them. CDR1 is LNHDA and CDR2 is SQIVND in the germline V gene (reference sequence). This CDR3 is CASSTRDASNQPQHF. The DNA for the CDR3 is TGTGCCAGTAGTACCCGGGACGCTAGCAATCAGCCCCAGCATTTT.